These 16 T cell receptor beta chains were all obtained from the same sample, sequenced in a study of identical twins. From the 5' RACE reads, TCRdb called clonotypes with MiXCR, one entry per CDR3 protein. The sample consists of about 730,000 distinct CDR3 sequences, around 21% of them appearing once. The same data also went into a second study, on T cells expressing NK-cell markers.

The sequenced sample consisted of PBMCs. All receptors come from a young woman in good health.

This chain links TRBV12-3 or TRBV12-4 with TRBJ2-3; perhaps TRBD2 as D (5 bases). Trimming shortened V by 5 bases and J by 5 bases, and 17 bases separated the two germline ends. This CDR3 is built from 15 residues. CDR3 loop: CASSATGIPGDTQYF. Here the CDR3 DNA reads TGTGCCAGCAGTGCAACCGGGATCCCAGGAGATACGCAGTATTTT.

This clonotype was seen only a few times. The CDR3, as DNA: TGTGCCAGCAGCTTAGGCCTCGGTCAGCCCCAGCATTTT. Protein: CASSLGLGQPQHF. The gene calls are TRBV13 and TRBJ1-5; D is unresolved. With 0 bases removed from V and 6 bases from J, the gap between germline ends came to 6 bases. This CDR3 contains 13 residues. Germline CDR1 PRHDT, CDR2 FYEKMQ (reference sequence).

The chain recombines TRBV19 with TRBJ2-3; D is unclear. This CDR3 has 16 residues. The germline CDR1 and CDR2 sequences are LNHDA and SQIVND (reference sequence). V gave up 2 bases and J gave up 4 bases, with 16 bases separating them. CDR3 residues: CASSIWAASPADTQYF. The CDR3 DNA reads as TGTGCCAGTAGTATATGGGCGGCGTCTCCGGCAGATACGCAGTATTTT.

The J gene is TRBJ2-7, the V gene TRBV3-1; TRBD1 aligns across 7 bases. Per germline, CDR1 LGHDT and CDR2 YNNKEL (reference sequence). The length of the CDR3 is 15 residues. V trimming: 0 bases; J trimming: 2 bases; junction bases outside the gene matches: 4. CDR3 in amino acids: CASSQEQGSAYEQYF. The CDR3 nucleotides are TGTGCCAGCAGCCAAGAACAGGGGAGCGCCTACGAGCAGTACTTC.

This clonotype occurred a few times. The chain is built from TRBV5-1 and TRBJ2-5; D not resolved. Germline CDR1 reads SGHRS; CDR2 reads YFSETQ. The CDR3 covers 14 residues. V was cut by 4 bases and J by 1 base, with 11 bases left in between. CDR3 nucleotides: TGCGCCAGCAGCGGTCCGCCACCCCAAGAGACCCAGTACTTC. Its translation is CASSGPPPQETQYF. Full variable domain (rest looked up from reference TRBV5-1 and TRBJ2-5): KAGVTQTPRYLIKTRGQQVTLSCSPISGHRSVSWYQQTPGQGLQFLFEYFSETQRNKGNFPGRFSGRQFSNSRSEMNVSTLELGDSALYLCASSGPPPQETQYFGPGTRLLVL.

Only a few counts were recorded for this clonotype. The chain carries TRBV7-2 and TRBJ2-3; D gene unclear. Trimming stripped 3 bases from V and 2 bases from J, with 15 bases between. This CDR3 region has 16 residues. The germline CDR1 and CDR2 sequences are SGHTA and FQGNSA. DNA of the CDR3: TGTGCCAGCAGCTTGGGGTTTGGAGCATACACAGATACGCAGTATTTT. Its protein product is CASSLGFGAYTDTQYF.

This clonotype appeared a few times. This chain uses TRBV6-5 with TRBJ2-5; 9 bases match TRBD2. Looked up from germline, CDR1 is MNHEY and CDR2 is SVGAGI. V was pared by 2 bases and J by 2 bases, with 6 bases of the junction left unmatched. The CDR3 consists of 16 residues. The CDR3 coding sequence is TGTGCCAGCAGTTACCACTCCACTAGCGGGCAAGAGACCCAGTACTTC. It is translated as CASSYHSTSGQETQYF.

J is TRBJ1-2 and V is TRBV6-1, with D possibly being TRBD1 (5 bases). Per germline, CDR1 MNHNS and CDR2 SASEGT. This CDR3 contains 13 residues. V lost 1 base and J lost 7, with 10 bases in between. The CDR3 reads CASSEVRAAGYTF. CDR3 nucleotide sequence: TGTGCCAGCAGTGAAGTCAGGGCGGCTGGCTACACCTTC.

The genes are TRBV29-1 and TRBJ2-1, with TRBD2 matching over 9 bases. V trimming: 4 bases; J trimming: 3 bases; junction bases outside the gene matches: 4. Germline V gene lookup returns CDR1 SQVTM and CDR2 ANQGSEA. The CDR3 totals 14 residues. DNA for the CDR3: TGCAGCGTTGCGGCTAGCGGGAACTACAATGAGCAGTTCTTC. This translates into CSVAASGNYNEQFF.

The chain is built from TRBV6-2 or TRBV6-3 and TRBJ2-7; 8 bases align to TRBD2. V lost 6 bases, J lost 9 bases, and 13 bases stayed unmatched. Germline V lookup: CDR1 MNHEY, CDR2 SVGEGT. The length of the CDR3 is 14 residues. The CDR3 sequence: CASRISSGPTGQYF. CDR3 DNA sequence: TGTGCCAGCAGGATCTCTAGCGGGCCGACGGGGCAGTACTTC.

The chain is built from TRBV28 and TRBJ2-1; weak D call: TRBD2 (7 bases). The CDR3 runs 17 residues. V was shortened by 4 bases and J by 4 bases, with 20 bases between the two germline ends. Germline CDR1 MDHEN, CDR2 SYDVKM. Written as DNA, the CDR3 is TGTGCCAGCAGTTCCCAGGGTGAGGGGAGGGGGTACAATGAGCAGTTCTTC. This gives the protein CASSSQGEGRGYNEQFF.

This clonotype came up a few times. The gene calls are TRBV4-3 and TRBJ2-2; a possible D gene is TRBD2 (6 bases). Trimming took off 8 bases at V and 1 base at J, with 23 bases between the two ends. This CDR3 is built from 18 residues. Germline assignment: CDR1 LGHNA and CDR2 YSLEER. The CDR3 DNA sequence: TGCGCCAGCGGGATCCTCTTCGGCGGGACCCTGAACACCGGGGAGCTGTTTTTT. Protein product: CASGILFGGTLNTGELFF.

The chain employs TRBV29-1 and TRBJ2-7; D remains unclear. V was cut by 7 bases and J by 4 bases, with 17 bases left in between. Germline loops: CDR1 SQVTM, CDR2 ANQGSEA. This CDR3 is built from 13 residues. CDR3 region: CSATEKRDYEQYF. CDR3 sequence (DNA): TGCAGCGCCACAGAAAAGAGAGATTACGAGCAGTACTTC.

This clonotype was counted a few times. Written as DNA, the CDR3 is TGTGCCAGCAGTTTTGGACTAGCGGGAGTGGGTGAGCAGTTCTTC. Translating gives CASSFGLAGVGEQFF. The rearrangement links TRBV12-3 or TRBV12-4 to TRBJ2-1; TRBD2 aligns across 13 bases. J gave up 9 bases and V 3 bases, and 5 bases lay outside the gene matches. This CDR3 has 15 residues.

The chain recombines TRBV15 with TRBJ2-3; 8 bases agree with TRBD2. The trim removed 5 bases at V and 6 bases at J, leaving 10 bases unmatched. CDR1 and CDR2 from the germline V gene are LNHNV and YYDKDF (reference sequence). This CDR3 has 15 amino acids. CDR3 sequence: CATSGGTRGADTQYF. The DNA of the CDR3 is TGTGCCACCAGCGGCGGGACTAGAGGCGCGGATACGCAGTATTTT.

This clonotype came up a few times. The chain links TRBV7-3 to TRBJ2-1, with TRBD2 identical over 8 bases. CDR1 and CDR2 (germline): SGHTA, FQGTGA. With 5 bases clipped from V and 5 bases from J, the junction kept 5 bases outside the gene matches. This CDR3 region has 14 residues. The CDR3 nucleotides are TGTGCCAGCAGCCTTTCCGGGGGGGACAATGAGCAGTTCTTC. Translating gives CASSLSGGDNEQFF.